These 21 T cell receptor beta chains were all obtained from the same sample, sequenced in a study of vaccination and CD4 T cells after COVID-19. No cognate antigen is known for these TCRs. The treatment was: approximately 11-day PBMC culture with coronavirus spike peptide pools or control peptides (ViraFEST assay). Once obtained from cultured CD4+ T cells, the DNA was sequenced using the Oncomine TCR Beta short-read assay. In TCRdb, the PCR reads were re-called with MiXCR into one record per CDR3 protein. There are about 22,000 distinct CDR3 sequences in the sample; 32% occur only once, and 9.5% to 15% lies in the top ten. What was sequenced was cultured CD4+ T cells from blood. These receptors were collected from a human donor with COVID-19.

Regarding this clonotype: The junction shows a germline mismatch at one end, possibly a read error. The rearrangement uses TRBV7-7 and TRBJ2-2; the D gene is possibly TRBD1 (6 bases). This CDR3 region has 15 residues. Germline values: CDR1 SSHAT, CDR2 FNYEAQ (reference sequence). The CDR3 nucleotides read TGTGCTAGCAGCTTAGGTCACAGGGCCACCGGGGAGCTGTTTTTT. Its translation: CASSLGHRATGELFF.

This chain uses TRBV11-2 with TRBJ1-1; D is uncertain. Germline V CDR1 and CDR2: SGHAT, FQNNGV. The length of the CDR3 is 15 residues. The V end lost 0 bases, the J end lost 0 bases, and 8 bases lay between the germline ends. CDR3 protein: CASSLDRGLNTEAFF. CDR3 nucleotide sequence: TGTGCCAGCAGCTTAGATCGTGGGCTGAACACTGAAGCTTTCTTT.

In its sample, this clonotype was seen a few times. The genes are TRBV6-2 or TRBV6-3 and TRBJ2-3; 9 nucleotides align to TRBD1. Germline V gene data show CDR1 as MNHEY and CDR2 as SVGEGT. The CDR3 spans 17 residues. J lost 2 bases, V lost 6 bases, and 12 bases had no gene match. CDR3 sequence reads: CASSPGQGSPHTDTQYF. DNA of the CDR3: TGTGCCAGCAGCCCGGGACAGGGATCCCCACACACAGATACGCAGTATTTT.

V is TRBV5-1 and J is TRBJ2-3; TRBD2 matches at 7 bases. CDR1 is SGHRS, CDR2 YFSETQ, per germline. The CDR3 is made up of 15 amino acids. V trimming: 5 bases; J trimming: 1 base; junction bases outside the gene matches: 7. The CDR3 sequence is CASRPSGDRTDTQYF. CDR3 sequence (DNA): TGCGCCAGCAGGCCAAGCGGGGACCGCACAGATACGCAGTATTTT.

This chain uses TRBV9 with TRBJ1-5; no clear D gene. The germline V gene has CDR1 SGDLS and CDR2 YYNGEE. The V end was cut by 0 bases, the J end by 5 bases, with 9 bases between. CDR3 size: 14 residues. The CDR3 bases are TGTGCCAGCAGCGTAGGACCAGTCGATCAGCCCCAGCATTTT. The encoded protein is CASSVGPVDQPQHF. Looking up the rest from reference TRBV9 and TRBJ1-5 gives the full variable domain: DSGVTQTPKHLITATGQRVTLRCSPRSGDLSVYWYQQSLDQGLQFLIQYYNGEERAKGNILERFSAQQFPDLHSELNLSSLELGDSALYFCASSVGPVDQPQHFGDGTRLSIL.

This clonotype was detected a few times. V gene TRBV7-6 combines with J gene TRBJ1-6; no firm D call. Deletions cut 1 base from V and 5 bases from J, with 9 bases between. Germline-derived CDR1 and CDR2 are SGHVS and FNYEAQ. The CDR3 length is 15 residues. This chain's CDR3 is CASSLVVGNNSPLHF. The CDR3 DNA sequence: TGTGCCAGCAGCTTAGTCGTCGGCAATAATTCACCCCTCCACTTT. The complete variable domain, with remaining parts taken from reference TRBV7-6 and TRBJ1-6, reads GAGVSQSPRYKVTKRGQDVALRCDPISGHVSLYWYRQALGQGPEFLTYFNYEAQQDKSGLPNDRFSAERPEGSISTLTIQRTEQRDSAMYRCASSLVVGNNSPLHFGNGTRLTVT.

The chain couples TRBV7-8 to TRBJ2-2; TRBD1 aligns across 8 bases. The CDR3 is made up of 14 amino acids. Germline V gene data show CDR1 as SGHVS and CDR2 as FQNEAQ. Germline trimming cut 7 bases from V and 3 bases from J; bases unmatched to any gene: 4. CDR3 amino acids: CASIRTGYTGELFF. The CDR3 coding sequence is TGTGCCAGCATAAGGACAGGGTACACCGGGGAGCTGTTTTTT.

This clonotype was detected only a few times. The chain joins TRBV11-2 to TRBJ1-5; D is uncertain. The V gene lost 2 bases and the J gene lost 6 bases, with 8 bases spanning the gap. Germline CDR1 and CDR2: SGHAT and FQNNGV. The CDR3 extends over 13 amino acids. CDR3 sequence: CASSLTDSQPQHF. The CDR3 DNA reads TGTGCCAGCAGCTTAACCGATTCTCAGCCCCAGCATTTT.

The gene calls are TRBV12-3 or TRBV12-4 and TRBJ2-5, with D perhaps given as TRBD1 or TRBD2 (5 bases each). The CDR3 covers 15 residues. Trimming stripped 4 bases from V and 6 bases from J, with 18 bases between. The CDR3 DNA reads as TGTGCCAGCAGTTGGGTGGCCCGGGGCGAGCAGACCCAGTACTTC. Protein sequence: CASSWVARGEQTQYF.

The V gene is TRBV20-1, the J gene TRBJ1-4; 9 bases align to TRBD1. With V trimmed by 3 bases and J by 3 bases, 8 bases remained unmatched. Per germline, CDR1 DFQATT and CDR2 SNEGSKA (reference sequence). The CDR3 is 16 residues long. The CDR3 coding sequence is TGCAGTGCTAGTCTTTTGGGACAGGGATCTAATGAAAAACTGTTTTTT. Its protein product is CSASLLGQGSNEKLFF.

The table lists this clonotype with a few counts. This chain links TRBV7-8 with TRBJ2-5; D gene uncertain. The CDR3 runs to 13 residues. Per germline, CDR1 SGHVS and CDR2 FQNEAQ. Trimming cost V 3 bases and J 2 bases, with 7 bases left between them. CDR3 DNA sequence: TGTGCCAGCAGCTTTAGCCGACAAGAGACCCAGTACTTC. Amino acid sequence: CASSFSRQETQYF. Complete variable domain (other parts from reference TRBV7-8 and TRBJ2-5): GAGVSQSPRYKVAKRGQDVALRCDPISGHVSLFWYQQALGQGPEFLTYFQNEAQLDKSGLPSDRFFAERPEGSVSTLKIQRTQQEDSAVYLCASSFSRQETQYFGPGTRLLVL.

The chain has TRBV28 and TRBJ2-7; TRBD1 matches 8 bases. The J segment lost 4 bases and the V segment lost 4 bases, leaving 6 bases of the junction unmatched. The CDR3 loop spans 14 amino acids. Germline V gene lookup returns CDR1 MDHEN and CDR2 SYDVKM. The CDR3 sequence: CASSSGTGKYEQYF. The CDR3 bases are TGTGCCAGCAGTTCCGGGACAGGAAAGTACGAGCAGTACTTC.

The J gene is TRBJ1-1, the V gene TRBV9; TRBD1 aligns across 9 bases. Per the germline V gene, CDR1 is SGDLS and CDR2 is YYNGEE. The CDR3 is made up of 15 amino acids. V was clipped by 3 bases and J by 3 bases; unmatched bases: 6. The CDR3 DNA reads TGTGCCAGCAGCGCACAGGGGGCGCTGGACACTGAAGCTTTCTTT. Its protein product is CASSAQGALDTEAFF.

The chain recombines TRBV11-3 with TRBJ1-1; D is unclear. The CDR3 sequence is 11 residues long. From germline, CDR1 is SGHNT and CDR2 YENEEA. The germline V and J ends were trimmed by 1 base and 7 bases, with 4 bases remaining between them. The CDR3 region is CASSLVGEAFF. The CDR3 nucleotides read TGTGCCAGCAGCTTAGTTGGTGAAGCTTTCTTT. Supplemented by reference TRBV11-3 and TRBJ1-1, the full variable domain reads EAGVVQSPRYKIIEKKQPVAFWCNPISGHNTLYWYLQNLGQGPELLIRYENEEAVDDSQLPKDRFSAERLKGVDSTLKIQPAELGDSAVYLCASSLVGEAFFGQGTRLTVV.

In its sample, this clonotype was seen a few times. The chain carries TRBV7-3 and TRBJ1-2, with D possibly TRBD1 on 6 matching bases. The V gene's germline CDR1 is SGHTA and CDR2 FQGTGA. CDR3 length equals 15 residues. The V end lost 2 bases, the J end lost 6 bases, and 16 bases lay between the germline ends. For the CDR3, the DNA is TGTGCCAGCAGCTTATTTGGCAGGGGACCTGATGGCTACACCTTC. Translated, it gives CASSLFGRGPDGYTF.

This clonotype was seen a few times. V gene TRBV6-4 combines with J gene TRBJ1-5; tentatively, D is TRBD1 (5 bases). The CDR3 extends over 14 amino acids. Germline CDR1 reads MRHNA; CDR2 reads SNTAGT. Trimming removed 5 bases from V and 7 bases from J, with 15 bases in between. In DNA, the CDR3 is TGTGCCAGCAGTCCCAACGGGGGTGGGCAGCCCCAGCATTTT. Its protein is CASSPNGGGQPQHF.

The chain couples TRBV2 to TRBJ1-6, with D possibly being TRBD1 (5 bases). CDR1 and CDR2 (germline): SNHLY, FYNNEI. Trimming took 6 bases from V and 10 from J, leaving 13 bases between them. This CDR3 comprises 13 residues. The CDR3 DNA follows: TGTGCCAGCAGGGACACCAGGGCCTCACCCCTCCACTTT. It yields the protein CASRDTRASPLHF.

CDR3 nucleotides: TGTGCCAGCAGGGGATACGGCGGGGGCGAGCAGTACTTC. Amino acid sequence: CASRGYGGGEQYF. The chain links TRBV27 to TRBJ2-7, with 7 bases matching TRBD2. The CDR3 has 13 residues. Trimming took 6 bases from V and 6 from J; bases not matched to a gene: 8. Germline loops: CDR1 MNHEY, CDR2 SMNVEV (reference sequence).

Concerning this clonotype itself: The junction shows a germline mismatch at one end, possibly a read error. The chain is built from TRBV19 and TRBJ1-2, with no clear D. Germline CDR1 and CDR2: LNHDA and SQIVND (reference sequence). This CDR3 is 15 amino acids long. The CDR3 sequence is CVSSTIVENNYGYTF. CDR3 in DNA: TGTGTCAGTAGTACCATCGTAGAGAATAACTATGGCTACACCTTC.

This chain joins TRBV12-3 or TRBV12-4 and TRBJ2-7, with 10 bases lining up with TRBD1. Trimming cost V 5 bases and J 7 bases; bases outside gene matches: 5. The CDR3 covers 13 residues. The CDR3 region is CASSPGQGLEQYF. The CDR3 DNA sequence: TGTGCCAGCAGTCCGGGACAGGGGTTGGAGCAGTACTTC.

In regard to this clonotype: The final CDR3 position lacks the conserved phenylalanine or tryptophan, pointing to a likely read error. The CDR3 DNA reads TGCAGTGCCCCTCGGGCCCTCGGGCTATACGAGCAGTACCTC. Translated, it gives CSAPRALGLYEQYL. The chain uses TRBV20-1 and TRBJ2-7; D is ambiguous. CDR3 length equals 14 residues. The V end was cut by 6 bases, the J end by 4 bases, with 19 bases between. CDR1 DFQATT and CDR2 SNEGSKA come from the germline V gene (reference sequence).